The clone carrying this TCR beta chain was detected only a few times. Described time point: persistent/refractory GD, antithyroid drugs over 5 years with positive TRAb. The TCR library was made from RNA that had been extracted from PBMCs in TRIzol. This entry comes from a study of regulatory T cells in long-lasting Graves disease. V gave up 4 bases and J gave up 5 bases, with 5 bases separating them. This CDR3 has 10 residues. Germline CDR1 and CDR2: SQVTM and ANQGSEA. Through Arm-PCR of CDR3 regions and iRepertoire HTBI primers, TCR beta libraries were built. A single record per CDR3 protein comes from TCRdb applying MiXCR to the multiplex PCR reads. The data contain 350,000 to 450,000 distinct CDR3 sequences, roughly 23% of them singletons.

This TCR was recovered from a middle-aged woman with Graves disease. Here the sequenced sample was peripheral blood mononuclear cells (PBMCs), taken when the disease was refractory, from a patient treated with antithyroid drugs. This chain links TRBV29-1 with TRBJ2-5; no definite D call. This CDR3 is CSVVLETQYF. As DNA, the CDR3 is TGCAGCGTTGTACTTGAGACCCAGTACTTC.